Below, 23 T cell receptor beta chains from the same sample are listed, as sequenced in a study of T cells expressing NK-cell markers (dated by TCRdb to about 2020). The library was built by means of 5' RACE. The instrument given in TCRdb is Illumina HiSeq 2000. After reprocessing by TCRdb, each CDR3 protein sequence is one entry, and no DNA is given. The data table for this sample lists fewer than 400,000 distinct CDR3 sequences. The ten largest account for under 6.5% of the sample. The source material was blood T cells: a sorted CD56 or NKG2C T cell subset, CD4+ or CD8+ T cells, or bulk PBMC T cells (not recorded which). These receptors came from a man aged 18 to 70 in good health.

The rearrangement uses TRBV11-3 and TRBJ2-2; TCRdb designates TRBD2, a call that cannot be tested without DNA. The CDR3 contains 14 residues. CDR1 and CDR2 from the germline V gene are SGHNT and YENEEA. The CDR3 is CASSVGPEGGELFF.

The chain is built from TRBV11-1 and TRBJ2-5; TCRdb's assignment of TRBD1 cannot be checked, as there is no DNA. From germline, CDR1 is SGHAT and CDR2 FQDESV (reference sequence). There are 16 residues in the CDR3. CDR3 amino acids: CASSLERGRIGETQYF.

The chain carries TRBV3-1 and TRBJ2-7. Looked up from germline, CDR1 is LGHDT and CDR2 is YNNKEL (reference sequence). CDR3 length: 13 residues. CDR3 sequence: CASSHRTSDEQYF.

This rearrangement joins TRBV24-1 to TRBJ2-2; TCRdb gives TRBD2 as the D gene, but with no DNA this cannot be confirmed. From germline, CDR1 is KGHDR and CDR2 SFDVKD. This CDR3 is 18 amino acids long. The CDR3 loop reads CATSDPGLAGATTGELFF.

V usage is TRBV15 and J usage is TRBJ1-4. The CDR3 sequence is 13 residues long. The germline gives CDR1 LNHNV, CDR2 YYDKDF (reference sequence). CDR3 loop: CATSRAIGEKLFF.

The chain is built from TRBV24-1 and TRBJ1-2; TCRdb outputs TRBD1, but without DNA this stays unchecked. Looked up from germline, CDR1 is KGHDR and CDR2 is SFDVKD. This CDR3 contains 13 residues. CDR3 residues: CATSHADRVGYTF.

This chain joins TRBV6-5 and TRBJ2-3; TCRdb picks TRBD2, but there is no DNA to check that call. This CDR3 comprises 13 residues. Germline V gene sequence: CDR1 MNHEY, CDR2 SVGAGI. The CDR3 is CASSYSWRGAQYF.

CDR3 loop: CAISEGAVQPQHF. This chain connects TRBV10-3 to TRBJ1-5; TCRdb proposes TRBD1, but this gene call is untestable without DNA. The CDR3 extends over 13 amino acids. Germline assignment: CDR1 ENHRY and CDR2 SYGVKD.

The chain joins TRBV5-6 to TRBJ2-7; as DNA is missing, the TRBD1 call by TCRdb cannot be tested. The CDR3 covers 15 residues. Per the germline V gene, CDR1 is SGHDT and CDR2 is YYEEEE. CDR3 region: CASSGAGTLAYEQYF.

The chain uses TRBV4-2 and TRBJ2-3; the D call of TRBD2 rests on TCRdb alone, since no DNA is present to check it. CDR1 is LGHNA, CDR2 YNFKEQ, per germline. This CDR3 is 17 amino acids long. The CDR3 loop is CASSQDPSGGTRDTQYF.

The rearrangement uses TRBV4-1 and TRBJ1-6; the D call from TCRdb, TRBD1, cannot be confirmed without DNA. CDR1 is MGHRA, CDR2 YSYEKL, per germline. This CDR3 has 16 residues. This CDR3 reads CASSQTGGTGHSPLHF.

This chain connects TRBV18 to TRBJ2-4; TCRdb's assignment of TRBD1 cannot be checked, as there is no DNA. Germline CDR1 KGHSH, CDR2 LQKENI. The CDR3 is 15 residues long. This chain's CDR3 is CAGDRGNSGKNIQYF.

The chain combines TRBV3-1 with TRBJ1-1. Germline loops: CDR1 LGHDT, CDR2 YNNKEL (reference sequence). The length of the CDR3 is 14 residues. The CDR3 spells CASSQVRRQRVAFF. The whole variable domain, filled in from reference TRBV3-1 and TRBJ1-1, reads DTAVSQTPKYLVTQMGNDKSIKCEQNLGHDTMYWYKQDSKKFLKIMFSYNNKELIINETVPNRFSPKSPDKAHLNLHINSLELGDSAVYFCASSQVRRQRVAFFGQGTRLTVV.

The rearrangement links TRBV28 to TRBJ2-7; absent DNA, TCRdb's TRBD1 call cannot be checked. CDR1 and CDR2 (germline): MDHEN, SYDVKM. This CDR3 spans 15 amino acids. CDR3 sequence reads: CASSLVGGGGREQYF.

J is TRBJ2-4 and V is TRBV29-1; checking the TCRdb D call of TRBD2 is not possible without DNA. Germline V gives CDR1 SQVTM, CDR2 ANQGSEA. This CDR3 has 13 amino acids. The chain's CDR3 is CSVARDSQNIQYF.

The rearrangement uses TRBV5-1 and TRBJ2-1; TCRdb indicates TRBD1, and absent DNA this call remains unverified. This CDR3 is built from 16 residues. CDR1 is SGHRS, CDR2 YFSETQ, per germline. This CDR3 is CASSPGTVPFYNEQFF.

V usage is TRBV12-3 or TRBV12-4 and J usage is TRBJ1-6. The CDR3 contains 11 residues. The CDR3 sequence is CASSFSYPLHF.

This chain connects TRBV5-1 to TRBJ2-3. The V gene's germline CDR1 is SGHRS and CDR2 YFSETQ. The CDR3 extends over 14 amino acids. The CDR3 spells CASSLGRSTDTQYF.

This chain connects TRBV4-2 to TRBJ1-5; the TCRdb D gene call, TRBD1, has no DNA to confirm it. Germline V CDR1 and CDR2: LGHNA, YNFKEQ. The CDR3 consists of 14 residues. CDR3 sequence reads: CASSQTQGRRPQHF.

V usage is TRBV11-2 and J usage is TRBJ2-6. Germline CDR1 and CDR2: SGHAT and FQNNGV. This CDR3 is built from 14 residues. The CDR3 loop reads CASSQSSGANVLTF.

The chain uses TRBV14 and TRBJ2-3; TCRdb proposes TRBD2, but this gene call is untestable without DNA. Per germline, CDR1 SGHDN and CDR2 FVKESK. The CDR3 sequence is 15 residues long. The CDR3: CASSQDFEGSDTQYF.

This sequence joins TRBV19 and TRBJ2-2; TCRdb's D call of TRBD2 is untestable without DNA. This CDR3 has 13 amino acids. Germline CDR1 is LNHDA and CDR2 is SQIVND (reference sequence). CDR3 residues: CASLSGATGELFF.

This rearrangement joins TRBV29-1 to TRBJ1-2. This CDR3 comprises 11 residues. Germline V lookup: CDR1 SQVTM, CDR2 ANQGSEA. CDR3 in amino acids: CSVRVGYGYTF.